A single sample gave rise to the 3 T cell receptor beta chains below, sequenced in a study of blood T cell repertoires in COVID-19. Assay used: immunoSEQ multiplex PCR; TCRdb lists only in-frame clones, some missing. The sample includes 250,000 to 350,000 clones, roughly 86% of them seen just once. Sequencing was carried out using peripheral blood. The receptors shown here come from a woman between 45 and 60 years old with acute or convalescent COVID-19.

J is TRBJ2-3 and V is TRBV28; 10 nucleotides agree with TRBD2. The CDR3 totals 14 residues. The V gene's germline CDR1 is MDHEN and CDR2 SYDVKM. The CDR3 protein is CASGTSVYTDTQYF. As DNA, the CDR3 is TGTGCTTCGGGGACTAGCGTCTACACAGATACGCAGTATTTT.

This clone was observed a handful of times. The chain recombines TRBV19 with TRBJ1-1, with 9 positions matching TRBD1. V was pared by 6 bases and J by 9 bases, with 11 bases of the junction left unmatched. Germline V gene lookup returns CDR1 LNHDA and CDR2 SQIVND (reference sequence). CDR3 length: 14 residues. The CDR3 is CASSQQGAMLQAFF. Here the CDR3 DNA reads TGTGCCAGTAGCCAACAGGGGGCGATGCTTCAAGCTTTCTTT.

J is TRBJ2-2 and V is TRBV7-3, with 10 bases identical to TRBD2. J gave up 7 bases and V 5 bases, and 13 bases lay outside the gene matches. CDR1 SGHTA and CDR2 FQGTGA come from the germline V gene. There are 17 residues in the CDR3. CDR3 sequence reads: CASSQSMLAGANGELFF. The CDR3 nucleotides read TGTGCCAGCAGCCAATCAATGCTAGCGGGAGCAAACGGGGAGCTGTTTTTT.